One sample yielded the 27 T cell receptor beta chains listed below, sequenced in a study of blood T cell repertoires in COVID-19. TCRdb's copy holds only in-frame clones and misses some; the assay was immunoSEQ multiplex PCR. The table lists roughly 200,000 clones, about nine tenths of them singletons. The material sequenced was PBMCs or T cells enriched from blood (not recorded which). The receptors here all came from a woman between 50 and 59 years old in a cohort exposed to, infected with or recovered from COVID-19 (not recorded which).

V usage is TRBV4-2 and J usage is TRBJ2-3; unclear D gene. The V end lost 0 bases, the J end lost 2 bases, and 9 bases lay between the germline ends. Germline V lookup: CDR1 LGHNA, CDR2 YNFKEQ. CDR3 length: 15 residues. The chain's CDR3 is CASSQDLAPTDTQYF. CDR3 DNA: TGTGCCAGCAGCCAAGATTTGGCTCCCACAGATACGCAGTATTTT.

This chain links TRBV5-4 with TRBJ1-2; 9 bases agree with TRBD1. This CDR3 is 13 amino acids long. Per germline, CDR1 SGHNT and CDR2 YYREEE (reference sequence). With 4 bases clipped from V and 8 bases from J, the junction kept 6 bases outside the gene matches. DNA of the CDR3: TGTGCCAGCAGCCGGGACAGGGCGGGGGGCTACACCTTC. This encodes CASSRDRAGGYTF.

The V call is TRBV5-1, the J call TRBJ2-3; 7 bases map to TRBD1. V trimming: 5 bases; J trimming: 0 bases; junction bases outside the gene matches: 3. CDR1 is SGHRS and CDR2 is YFSETQ in the germline V gene. The CDR3 consists of 14 residues. CDR3 DNA: TGCGCCAGCAGACAGGGGCCGAGCACAGATACGCAGTATTTT. This gives the protein CASRQGPSTDTQYF.

The V gene is TRBV9, the J gene TRBJ1-3; maybe TRBD1 (5 bases). The CDR3 covers 15 residues. The germline CDR1 and CDR2 sequences are SGDLS and YYNGEE. V shed 6 bases and J shed 4 bases, with 17 bases lying between them. The CDR3 region has the DNA TGTGCCAGCACCAAGGAGGGGTCGGGAGGAAACACCATATATTTT. Its protein product is CASTKEGSGGNTIYF. The whole variable domain, remainder taken from reference TRBV9 and TRBJ1-3, is DSGVTQTPKHLITATGQRVTLRCSPRSGDLSVYWYQQSLDQGLQFLIQYYNGEERAKGNILERFSAQQFPDLHSELNLSSLELGDSALYFCASTKEGSGGNTIYFGEGSWLTVV.

The chain couples TRBV18 to TRBJ1-2; D is unresolved. Trimming removed 3 bases from V and 0 bases from J, with 8 bases in between. The CDR3 consists of 14 residues. Germline V gene data show CDR1 as KGHSH and CDR2 as LQKENI. The CDR3 coding sequence is TGTGCCAGCTCACCCGGTGGAGCTAACTATGGCTACACCTTC. Amino acid sequence: CASSPGGANYGYTF.

This chain connects TRBV7-6 to TRBJ2-3; D remains ambiguous. There are 13 residues in the CDR3. Germline V gene sequence: CDR1 SGHVS, CDR2 FNYEAQ. The V end lost 2 bases, the J end lost 6 bases, and 9 bases lay between the germline ends. The CDR3: CASSLNVGDTQYF. In DNA form, the CDR3 reads TGTGCCAGCAGCTTAAACGTTGGCGATACGCAGTATTTT.

V gene TRBV11-2 combines with J gene TRBJ1-1; D not certain. Trimming left V 4 bases short and J 1 base short, with 13 bases between. The CDR3 covers 15 residues. CDR1 and CDR2 from the germline V gene are SGHAT and FQNNGV. The DNA for the CDR3 is TGTGCCAGCAGCTACCTACCCTCAGGGAACACTGAAGCTTTCTTT. Its protein is CASSYLPSGNTEAFF.

The gene calls are TRBV5-5 and TRBJ1-5; 8 nucleotides match TRBD1. Germline CDR1 is SGHKS and CDR2 is YYEKEE (reference sequence). The CDR3 has 17 amino acids. Germline trimming cut 4 bases from V and 4 bases from J; bases unmatched to any gene: 13. DNA for the CDR3: TGTGCCAGCAGCAAACACCTTAGGACAGGGCTGAATCAGCCCCAGCATTTT. This codes for CASSKHLRTGLNQPQHF.

This clone was seen a handful of times. The chain uses TRBV6-5 and TRBJ1-2; 9 bases line up with TRBD1. Trimming took 0 bases from V and 11 from J; bases not matched to a gene: 10. The length of the CDR3 is 15 residues. Germline assignment: CDR1 MNHEY and CDR2 SVGAGI. CDR3 nucleotide sequence: TGTGCCAGCAGTTACTCTCCTTTGGGACAGGGCTTTTACACCTTC. Translating it yields CASSYSPLGQGFYTF.

V gene TRBV7-2 combines with J gene TRBJ2-3; 8 bases are shared with TRBD2. The V gene's germline CDR1 is SGHTA and CDR2 FQGNSA. Losses at the gene ends were 1 base for V and 5 bases for J; bases not matched to a gene: 2. CDR3 size: 14 residues. CDR3 coding DNA: TGTGCCAGCAGCTTAGGGCGGGGGGAAGATACGCAGTATTTT. Amino acid sequence: CASSLGRGEDTQYF.

The chain has TRBV5-1 and TRBJ2-3; possibly TRBD1 for D (6 bases). Per the germline V gene, CDR1 is SGHRS and CDR2 is YFSETQ. V lost 0 bases and J lost 3, with 8 bases in between. This CDR3 contains 14 residues. The CDR3 nucleotides are TGCGCCAGCAGCTTGGCCGGGACAACAGATACGCAGTATTTT. As protein: CASSLAGTTDTQYF.

The genes are TRBV14 and TRBJ1-2; no reliable D call. Germline lookup yields CDR1 SGHDN and CDR2 FVKESK. Trimming cost V 0 bases and J 5 bases, with 4 bases left between them. The CDR3 loop spans 12 amino acids. The CDR3 DNA is TGTGCCAGCAGCCAAGATCAGTATGGCTACACCTTC. Its protein is CASSQDQYGYTF.

V gene TRBV19 combines with J gene TRBJ1-3, with no clear D. There are 15 residues in the CDR3. Trimming took 3 bases from V and 0 from J, leaving 9 bases between them. Germline V gene sequence: CDR1 LNHDA, CDR2 SQIVND (reference sequence). The CDR3 DNA follows: TGTGCCAGTAGTATTATCTCTTCCTCTGGAAACACCATATATTTT. It encodes CASSIISSSGNTIYF. Filled out from reference TRBV19 and TRBJ1-3, the complete variable domain reads DGGITQSPKYLFRKEGQNVTLSCEQNLNHDAMYWYRQDPGQGLRLIYYSQIVNDFQKGDIAEGYSVSREKKESFPLTVTSAQKNPTAFYLCASSIISSSGNTIYFGEGSWLTVV.

The chain combines TRBV6-1 with TRBJ1-2; possibly TRBD1 for D (6 bases). V was pared by 3 bases and J by 5 bases, with 13 bases between. The CDR3 is 14 residues long. Germline values: CDR1 MNHNS, CDR2 SASEGT. The CDR3 sequence: CASSETKGGYGYTF. The CDR3 nucleotides are TGTGCCAGCAGTGAGACAAAAGGGGGTTATGGCTACACCTTC.

The chain carries TRBV27 and TRBJ2-7; D is unclear. Germline CDR1 is MNHEY and CDR2 is SMNVEV (reference sequence). CDR3 length: 13 residues. Deletions cut 2 bases from V and 0 bases from J, with 5 bases between. The CDR3 DNA follows: TGTGCCAGCAGTTTAACAAGCTCCTACGAGCAGTACTTC. Encoded protein: CASSLTSSYEQYF.

The chain combines TRBV27 with TRBJ2-7, with 7 positions matching TRBD1. V gave up 6 bases and J gave up 3 bases; unmatched junction bases: 17. There are 17 residues in the CDR3. Germline assignment: CDR1 MNHEY and CDR2 SMNVEV (reference sequence). The chain's CDR3 is CASRIKTEDRRLYEQYF. In DNA form, the CDR3 reads TGTGCCAGCAGAATAAAAACAGAGGACAGGAGACTCTACGAGCAGTACTTC.

In nucleotides, the CDR3 is TGTGCCACCAGTGATTATGATAGCGGGGCCACAGATACGCAGTATTTT. Translating it yields CATSDYDSGATDTQYF. The chain combines TRBV24-1 with TRBJ2-3; 8 bases align to TRBD2. The V and J ends lost 2 bases and 2 bases, in that order; junction bases with no gene match: 5. Germline lookup yields CDR1 KGHDR and CDR2 SFDVKD. This CDR3 is 16 amino acids long.

The chain recombines TRBV5-5 with TRBJ2-7; 8 nucleotides line up with TRBD2. The CDR3 consists of 15 residues. CDR1 and CDR2 from the germline V gene are SGHKS and YYEKEE (reference sequence). V was clipped by 4 bases and J by 6 bases; unmatched bases: 12. DNA for the CDR3: TGTGCCAGCAGCCTTACTACGGGGGGGAGAGTCGAGCAGTACTTC. Encoded protein: CASSLTTGGRVEQYF.

The rearrangement joins TRBV6-1 to TRBJ1-2; D is uncertain. V shed 3 bases and J shed 0 bases, with 17 bases lying between them. Germline values: CDR1 MNHNS, CDR2 SASEGT. This CDR3 spans 17 amino acids. CDR3 nucleotide sequence: TGTGCCAGCAGTGACAAAAGCGATACAGCGGCTAACTATGGCTACACCTTC. Protein sequence: CASSDKSDTAANYGYTF.

The chain has TRBV30 and TRBJ2-5, with no clear D. This CDR3 is built from 13 residues. V lost 2 bases and J 2 bases, leaving 9 bases between the germline ends. The germline V gene has CDR1 GTSNPN and CDR2 SVGIG (reference sequence). Written as DNA, the CDR3 is TGTGCCTGGAGTTCGCAGTTACAAGAGACCCAGTACTTC. Amino acid sequence: CAWSSQLQETQYF.

V is TRBV2 and J is TRBJ1-2; TRBD1 matches 9 bases. The length of the CDR3 is 13 residues. J gave up 4 bases and V 4 bases, and 1 base lay outside the gene matches. Looked up from germline, CDR1 is SNHLY and CDR2 is FYNNEI. The CDR3 loop reads CASSGGQGYGYTF. The CDR3 nucleotides read TGTGCCAGCAGTGGGGGACAGGGCTATGGCTACACCTTC.

This chain connects TRBV11-2 to TRBJ1-2, with 7 bases lining up with TRBD1. In germline, CDR1 is SGHAT, CDR2 FQNNGV. The CDR3 is 13 amino acids. J gave up 6 bases and V 5 bases, and 6 bases lay outside the gene matches. The CDR3 sequence is CASSRQGEDGYTF. The CDR3, as DNA: TGTGCCAGCAGCCGACAGGGAGAAGATGGCTACACCTTC.

CDR3 sequence reads: CASSLREAGGSPLHF. The CDR3 DNA is TGTGCCAGCAGCTTAAGGGAAGCCGGGGGTTCACCCCTCCACTTT. V gene TRBV7-2 combines with J gene TRBJ1-6, with D tentatively TRBD1 (5 bases). Trimming took 2 bases from V and 9 from J, leaving 14 bases between them. The CDR3 extends over 15 amino acids. CDR1 and CDR2 from the germline V gene are SGHTA and FQGNSA.

The rearrangement links TRBV7-2 to TRBJ1-3; tentatively, D is TRBD1 (6 bases). Trimming pared 3 bases from V and 2 bases from J, leaving 11 bases between. Germline V CDR1 and CDR2: SGHTA, FQGNSA. The CDR3 contains 15 residues. CDR3 sequence: CASSFQGLTGNTIYF. The CDR3 DNA sequence: TGTGCCAGCAGCTTCCAGGGGCTCACTGGAAACACCATATATTTT.

This chain uses TRBV14 with TRBJ2-1, with a weak D call TRBD2 (6 bases). Germline assignment: CDR1 SGHDN and CDR2 FVKESK. This CDR3 has 14 amino acids. V gave up 4 bases and J gave up 0 bases, with 7 bases separating them. Here the CDR3 DNA reads TGTGCCAGCAGCCGGGGAGGCTCCTACAATGAGCAGTTCTTC. This sequence encodes CASSRGGSYNEQFF.

The gene calls are TRBV30 and TRBJ1-5; 7 bases fit TRBD1. The CDR3 is 14 amino acids. Germline CDR1 is GTSNPN and CDR2 is SVGIG (reference sequence). The V and J ends lost 2 bases and 3 bases, in that order; junction bases with no gene match: 4. This chain's CDR3 is CAWSSGQVNQPQHF. Written as DNA, the CDR3 is TGTGCCTGGAGTTCCGGACAGGTCAATCAGCCCCAGCATTTT.

The rearrangement uses TRBV7-2 and TRBJ1-3, with unresolved D. The V gene's germline CDR1 is SGHTA and CDR2 FQGNSA. Trimming pared 2 bases from V and 0 bases from J, leaving 8 bases between. CDR3 length: 15 residues. The CDR3 protein is CASSLLTSSGNTIYF. The CDR3 DNA reads as TGTGCCAGCAGCTTATTGACAAGCTCTGGAAACACCATATATTTT.